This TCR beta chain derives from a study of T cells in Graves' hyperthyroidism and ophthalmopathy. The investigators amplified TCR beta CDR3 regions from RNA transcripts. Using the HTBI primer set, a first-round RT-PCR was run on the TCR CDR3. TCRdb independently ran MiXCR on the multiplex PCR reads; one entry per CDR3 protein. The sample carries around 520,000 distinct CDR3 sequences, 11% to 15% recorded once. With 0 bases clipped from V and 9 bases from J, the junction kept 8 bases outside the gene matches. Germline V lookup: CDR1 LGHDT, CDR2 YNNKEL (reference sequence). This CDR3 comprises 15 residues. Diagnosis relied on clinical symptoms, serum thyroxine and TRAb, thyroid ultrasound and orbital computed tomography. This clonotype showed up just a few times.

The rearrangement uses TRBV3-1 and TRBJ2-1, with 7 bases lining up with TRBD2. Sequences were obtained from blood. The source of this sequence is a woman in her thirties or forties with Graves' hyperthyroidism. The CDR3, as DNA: TGTGCCAGCAGCCAAGAAGGAAGCGGGAAGGCTGAGCAGTTCTTC. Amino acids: CASSQEGSGKAEQFF.